This T cell receptor (beta chain) was identified during a study of vaccination effects on CD4 cells after COVID-19. Here immunoSEQ multiplex PCR was the method, and the copy in TCRdb shows in-frame clones only, minus some. This sample has over 20,000 clones, with around 74% found just once. The CDR3 consists of 15 residues. Germline V gene lookup returns CDR1 LGHNA and CDR2 YSLEER. V was shortened by 2 bases and J by 8 bases, with 16 bases between the two germline ends. Regarding the study as a whole: After vaccination, at late timepoints, clones induced by infection and by vaccine contracted markedly.

Expansion of antigen-specific CD4+ T cells with viral peptide pools was carried out by the ViraFEST assay before sequencing. Culture proceeded for 10 days, and CD4+ T cells were then isolated. It was between March and December 2020 that the person had a SARS-CoV-2 infection confirmed by PCR. PBMC cultures contained 2 million or so cells per well, approximately 10 IU/ml IL-2 and about 9.7 ug/ml peptides. A remark on this clone: Its antigen is not identified.

V gene TRBV4-3 combines with J gene TRBJ2-1, with D possibly called TRBD1 or TRBD2 (5 bases each). This receptor was taken from a human donor who had a prior SARS-CoV-2 infection. The source was CD4+ T cells from PBMCs cultured with a peptide pool, collected before COVID-19 vaccination. In DNA form, the CDR3 reads TGCGCCAGCAGCCAACTAACCGGGACGTCCGATGAGCAGTTCTTC. This sequence encodes CASSQLTGTSDEQFF.